This T cell receptor beta chain was sequenced in a study of blood T cell repertoires in COVID-19 (dated by TCRdb to 2020 to 2021). Some background on the complete study: Samples covering the acute and convalescent phases of COVID-19 were provided by collaborators in the United States, Italy and Spain. The material from the prospective study consisted of cDNA or gDNA derived from T cells, B-cell-depleted T cells, or PBMCs. Subjects who had been exposed to COVID-19, were actively infected with it, or had recovered from it provided the deeply sampled blood TCRbeta repertoires that made up the dataset. A freely available public database, intended as a resource for researchers studying the immune response to SARS-CoV-2, is where the repertoires were released. The samples were drawn from the first 160 participants of the ongoing ImmuneRACE study and from 1,254 subjects provided by 6 global collaborators. Nearly every sample came with metadata listing a de-identified subject ID, COVID-19 status, age in years and sex. HLA class I and class II types, where available, came from metadata supplied by the sample provider rather than from assay-based typing.

The germline V gene gives CDR1 as ENHRY and CDR2 as SYGVKD. Clipping removes 5 bases from V and 8 bases from J, with 8 as the unmatched junction base count. Counted from cysteine to phenylalanine, this CDR3 has 14 amino acids. Only CDR3 DNA is held: 42 bases, read in frame from base 1. As to this clone: Its antigen is currently not known. No much larger clone exists at a distance of one base, and base qualities are not known.

Study-wide conclusions, independent of this receptor: Clinical and demographic metadata were provided uncurated, with the amount varying by source and participant.

Each collaborating institution followed its own protocols to collect whole blood in K2EDTA tubes. For TCRbeta analysis, collaborator samples were shipped as frozen whole blood, as isolated PBMCs, or as DNA extracted from either sample type. TCRbeta CDR3 regions were amplified from genomic DNA by means of the immunoSEQ Assay, a bias-controlled multiplex PCR. The authors' pipeline ran thus. The number of nucleated cells in each sample was estimated by amplification of reference gene primers within the assay. Sequence reads were collapsed and filtered to measure the absolute abundance of every unique TCRbeta CDR3 rearrangement. For each sample, productive Simpson clonality was calculated as the square root of Simpson's diversity index over productive rearrangements. TCRdb took this table from immuneACCESS and kept in-frame rearrangements with V and J called. Such tables lack part of the clones; where checked against another copy, unresolved V genes explain under half of the gap, and the rest is unexplained. V and J calls and clone size follow that table, whereas D and trimming were derived from the DNA. This sample lists approximately 74,000 clones; 80% to 95% were detected once. The ten top clones hold about 5% of the sample.

The rearranged segments are TRBV10-3 and TRBJ1-2; 10 central nucleotides agree with TRBD1. The specimen was peripheral blood. The origin of this receptor is an older woman with active COVID-19. CDR3 protein: CAISRPGTGEGYTF. The DNA sequence is given as TGTGCCATCAGTAGACCAGGGACAGGGGAAGGCTACACCTTC.